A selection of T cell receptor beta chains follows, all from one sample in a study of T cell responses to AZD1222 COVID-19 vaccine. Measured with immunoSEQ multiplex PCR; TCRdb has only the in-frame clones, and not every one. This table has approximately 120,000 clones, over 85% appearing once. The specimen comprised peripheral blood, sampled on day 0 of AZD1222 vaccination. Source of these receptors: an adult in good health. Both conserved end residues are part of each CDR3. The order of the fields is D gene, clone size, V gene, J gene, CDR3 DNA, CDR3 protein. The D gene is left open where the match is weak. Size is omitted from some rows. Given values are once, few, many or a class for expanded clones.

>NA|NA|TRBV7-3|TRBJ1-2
TGTGCCAGCAGCTCGACCCCAGGGAATTATGGCTACACCTTC
CASSSTPGNYGYTF
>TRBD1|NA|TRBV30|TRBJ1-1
TGTGCCTGGAAGACAGGGAGAGTCCCTGACACTGAAGCTTTCTTT
CAWKTGRVPDTEAFF
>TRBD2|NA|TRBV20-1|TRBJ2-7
TGCAGTGCCAGTAGCGGGAGAGGTAGCTACGAGCAGTACTTC
CSASSGRGSYEQYF
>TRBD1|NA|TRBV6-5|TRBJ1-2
TGTGCCAGCAGTTTTACAGGGGATGGCTACACCTTC
CASSFTGDGYTF
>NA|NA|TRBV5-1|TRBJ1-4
TGCGCCAGCAGCTTGGCACAAGGGGCCTTTTCAACTAATGAAAAACTGTTTTTT
CASSLAQGAFSTNEKLFF
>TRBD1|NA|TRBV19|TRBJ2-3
TGTGCCAGTAGTTCCCCCGGGGACAGAAGCACAGATACGCAGTATTTT
CASSSPGDRSTDTQYF
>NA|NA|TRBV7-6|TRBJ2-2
TGTGCCAGCAGCCCTCTGGCCGGGGAGCTGTTTTTT
CASSPLAGELFF
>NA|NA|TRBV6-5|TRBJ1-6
TGTGCCAGCACCAATGGCAGACAATATAATTCACCCCTCCACTTT
CASTNGRQYNSPLHF
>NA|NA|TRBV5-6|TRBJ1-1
TGTGCCAGCAGCTACAGAGAAGGGCACACTGAAGCTTTCTTT
CASSYREGHTEAFF
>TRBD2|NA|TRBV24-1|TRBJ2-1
TGTGCCAGCGGGAGCTACAATGAGCAGTTCTTC
CASGSYNEQFF
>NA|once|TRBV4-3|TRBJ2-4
TGCGCCAGCAGACAGGCCCCGACTGGAGCCAAAAACATTCAGTACTTC
CASRQAPTGAKNIQYF
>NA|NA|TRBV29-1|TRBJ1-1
TGCAGCGTTGATGAGGGAACAGTTGAAGCTTTCTTT
CSVDEGTVEAFF
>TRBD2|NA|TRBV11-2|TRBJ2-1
TGTGCCAGCAGCCGGACTAGCGGGAGTTCCTACAATGAGCAGTTCTTC
CASSRTSGSSYNEQFF
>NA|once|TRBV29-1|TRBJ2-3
TGCAGCGTGCAAGGTCGGCCTCCCGTTGACACAGATACGCAGTATTTT
CSVQGRPPVDTDTQYF
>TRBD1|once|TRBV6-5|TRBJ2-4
TGTGCCAGCGACAGGGGGCGTTTGGGCAAAAACATTCAGTACTTC
CASDRGRLGKNIQYF
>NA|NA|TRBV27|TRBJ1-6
TGTGCCAGCAGTTTCACGGGGGCTGATTCACCCCTCCACTTT
CASSFTGADSPLHF
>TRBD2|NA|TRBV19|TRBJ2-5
TGTGCCAGTAGTACCATGACTAGCGGGCAGACCCAGTACTTC
CASSTMTSGQTQYF
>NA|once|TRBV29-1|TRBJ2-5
TGCAGCGTTCAAGGGTTTGGATTCACTGGGGGAGAGACCCAGTACTTC
CSVQGFGFTGGETQYF
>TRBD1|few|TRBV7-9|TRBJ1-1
TGTGCCAGCAGCTCGTGGACAGGACCCATGAACACTGAAGCTTTCTTT
CASSSWTGPMNTEAFF
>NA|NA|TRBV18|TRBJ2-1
TGTGCCAGCTCACCTACTAGTTCTTCATACAATGAGCAGTTCTTC
CASSPTSSSYNEQFF
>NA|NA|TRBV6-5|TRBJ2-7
TGTGCCAGCATGCTTTCTGGAGGCGAGCAGTACTTC
CASMLSGGEQYF
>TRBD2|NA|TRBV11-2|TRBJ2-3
TGTGCCAGCAGCCGGGAGGGCAGGGTCGACACAGATACGCAGTATTTT
CASSREGRVDTDTQYF
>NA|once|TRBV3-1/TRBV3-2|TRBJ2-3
TGTGCCAGCAGCCAAGACAGGGGTGCAGATACGCAGTATTTT
CASSQDRGADTQYF
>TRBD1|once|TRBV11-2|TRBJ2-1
TGTGCCAGCAGCTACGGGACAGGGAGAAGGGTTTACAATGAGCAGTTCTTC
CASSYGTGRRVYNEQFF
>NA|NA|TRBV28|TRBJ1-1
TGTGCCAGCAGTCCAAGGGGGGGAAAAAGGGGCACTGAAGCTTTCTTT
CASSPRGGKRGTEAFF
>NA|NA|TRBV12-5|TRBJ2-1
TGTGCTAGTGGTTTGTGGGAGATCCCTAATGAGCAGTTCTTC
CASGLWEIPNEQFF
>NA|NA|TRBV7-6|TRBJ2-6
TGTGCCAGCAGCTTAGGTCCCCCTGGGGCCAACGTCCTGACTTTC
CASSLGPPGANVLTF
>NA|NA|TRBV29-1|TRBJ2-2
TGCAGCGTTGTCCCCTCCGGTAAGGGTGACACCGGGGAGCTGTTTTTT
CSVVPSGKGDTGELFF
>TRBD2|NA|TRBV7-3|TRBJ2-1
TGTGCCAGCAGCGCAGGACTAGCACAAAAGCAGTTCTTC
CASSAGLAQKQFF
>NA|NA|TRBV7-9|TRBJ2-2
TGTGCCAGCAGCCTCTCGGCCTCTGAGGCCGGGGAGCTGTTTTTT
CASSLSASEAGELFF
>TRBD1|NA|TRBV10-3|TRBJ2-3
TGTGCCATCAGTGAGAACAGGGGGAACACAGATACGCAGTATTTT
CAISENRGNTDTQYF
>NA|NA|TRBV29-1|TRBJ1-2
TGCAGCGTTGAGTTTCCAGCTAACTATGGCTACACCTTC
CSVEFPANYGYTF
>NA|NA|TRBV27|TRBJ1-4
TGTGCCAGCAGTCGGGAGATTCGAGAAAAACTGTTTTTT
CASSREIREKLFF
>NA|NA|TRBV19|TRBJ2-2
TGTGCCAGTAGTATAGATCGGGGAGTCACCGGGGAGCTGTTTTTT
CASSIDRGVTGELFF
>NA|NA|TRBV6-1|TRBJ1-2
TGTGCCAGCAGTGAGGGTCGGCAGGCTATCTTCACTAACTATGGCTACACCTTC
CASSEGRQAIFTNYGYTF
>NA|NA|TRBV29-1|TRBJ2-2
TGCAGCGCCCAGCTGACGGGGAACACCGGGGAGCTGTTTTTT
CSAQLTGNTGELFF
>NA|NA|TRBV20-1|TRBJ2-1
TGCAGTGCCCCCGGTCAGGGCCTGCAGTTCTTC
CSAPGQGLQFF
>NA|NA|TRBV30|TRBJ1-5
TGTGCCTGGAGCTCAGGGTATCAGCCCCAGCATTTT
CAWSSGYQPQHF
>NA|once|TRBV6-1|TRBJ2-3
TGTGCCAGCAGTGCTCGCGGGGTTGGATACACAGATACGCAGTATTTT
CASSARGVGYTDTQYF
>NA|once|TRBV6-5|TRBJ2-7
TGTGCCAGCAGTTACTCCTCCGGGAGCCCGCCCTACGAGCAGTACTTC
CASSYSSGSPPYEQYF
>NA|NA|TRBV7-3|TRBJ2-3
TGTGCCAGCAGCTTGGGAGCGGTCACAGATACGCAGTATTTT
CASSLGAVTDTQYF
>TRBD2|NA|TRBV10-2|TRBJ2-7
TGCGCCAGCAGTCCAGTGGGGCTAGCGGGAGGGTTTAGCTACGAGCAGTACTTC
CASSPVGLAGGFSYEQYF